These 30 T cell receptor beta chains were sequenced from one sample in a study of blood T cell repertoires in COVID-19. Libraries were prepared by immunoSEQ multiplex PCR; TCRdb keeps only in-frame clonotypes and omits some of them. The data contain 210,000 or so clones, 70% to 85% of them seen just once; the ten biggest clones take up about 2%. The sample consisted of PBMCs or T cells enriched from blood (not recorded which). These receptors all stem from a man between 60 and 75 years old who had recovered from COVID-19.

In this sample, this clone turned up once. The chain links TRBV6-2 or TRBV6-3 to TRBJ2-7; TRBD1 matches 8 bases. The CDR3 is 17 amino acids. With V trimmed by 0 bases and J by 0 bases, 7 bases remained unmatched. From germline, CDR1 is MNHEY and CDR2 SVGEGT. The CDR3 protein is CASSYSKWDRSSYEQYF. CDR3 in DNA: TGTGCCAGCAGTTACTCGAAGTGGGACAGGTCCTCCTACGAGCAGTACTTC.

The chain couples TRBV7-9 to TRBJ1-4; D unclear. Trimming shortened V by 1 base and J by 3 bases, and 9 bases separated the two germline ends. CDR1 SEHNR and CDR2 FQNEAQ come from the germline V gene (reference sequence). The CDR3 has 15 amino acids. CDR3 bases: TGTGCCAGCAGCTTAGGTGGGCAGCCTAATGAAAAACTGTTTTTT. This encodes CASSLGGQPNEKLFF.

The chain recombines TRBV7-9 with TRBJ1-6; 8 nucleotides agree with TRBD1. J lost 7 bases, V lost 3 bases, and 5 bases had no gene match. The germline V gene has CDR1 SEHNR and CDR2 FQNEAQ (reference sequence). The length of the CDR3 is 15 residues. The CDR3 nucleotides are TGTGCCAGCAGCTTGGTGACAGGGGACAATTCACCCCTCCACTTT. As protein: CASSLVTGDNSPLHF.

This chain links TRBV4-3 with TRBJ1-2; D unclear. V lost 4 bases and J lost 3, with 15 bases in between. This CDR3 has 15 amino acids. CDR1 LGHNA and CDR2 YSLEER come from the germline V gene. The CDR3 coding sequence is TGCGCCAGCAGCCTAAATAACCGGGAGTACTATGGCTACACCTTC. Its protein product is CASSLNNREYYGYTF.

This clone showed up just once. The rearrangement links TRBV12-3 or TRBV12-4 to TRBJ1-4, with TRBD1 matching 9 bases. This CDR3 is 12 amino acids long. The V segment lost 7 bases and the J segment 10 bases; nucleotides outside the gene matches: 4. This CDR3 reads CASKGQGPKLFF. The CDR3 coding sequence is TGTGCCAGCAAGGGACAGGGCCCAAAACTGTTTTTT.

The J gene is TRBJ1-2, the V gene TRBV19; no definite D call. Trimming pared 4 bases from V and 4 bases from J, leaving 4 bases between. CDR3 length: 11 residues. Per the germline V gene, CDR1 is LNHDA and CDR2 is SQIVND (reference sequence). The CDR3 DNA sequence: TGTGCCAGTAGTACCGTCTATGGCTACACCTTC. It encodes CASSTVYGYTF.

The chain is built from TRBV6-5 and TRBJ1-1; 11 bases agree with TRBD1. The CDR3 contains 15 residues. Losses at the gene ends were 4 bases for V and 4 bases for J; bases not matched to a gene: 5. Germline V gene lookup returns CDR1 MNHEY and CDR2 SVGAGI. DNA for the CDR3: TGTGCCAGCAGTTTACGGACAGGGGGCGTCACTGAAGCTTTCTTT. Protein product: CASSLRTGGVTEAFF.

CDR3 bases: TGTGCCAGCAGCATCAGACAGAACACCGGGGAGCTGTTTTTT. The encoded protein is CASSIRQNTGELFF. The J gene is TRBJ2-2, the V gene TRBV7-2; no clear D gene. There are 14 residues in the CDR3. CDR1 SGHTA and CDR2 FQGNSA come from the germline V gene. V lost 5 bases and J lost 1, with 8 bases in between.

This chain connects TRBV9 to TRBJ1-1, with a weak D call TRBD1 (5 bases). This CDR3 contains 14 residues. Looked up from germline, CDR1 is SGDLS and CDR2 is YYNGEE. V was shortened by 3 bases and J by 1 base, with 10 bases between the two germline ends. The CDR3, as DNA: TGTGCCAGCAGCGCGGGGGGACGGAACACTGAAGCTTTCTTT. Translation gives CASSAGGRNTEAFF.

This chain joins TRBV20-1 and TRBJ2-3, with TRBD1 identical over 9 bases. Germline V lookup: CDR1 DFQATT, CDR2 SNEGSKA (reference sequence). The CDR3 extends over 14 amino acids. V shed 3 bases, J shed 4 bases, and the junction held 5 bases outside the gene matches. In nucleotides, the CDR3 is TGCAGTGCTAGTTGGGGACAGGGATCAGATACGCAGTATTTT. Translated, it gives CSASWGQGSDTQYF.

In its sample, this clone was seen a few times. This rearrangement joins TRBV7-9 to TRBJ1-2; D remains unclear. The V and J ends lost 7 bases and 2 bases respectively, with 29 bases between them. The CDR3 is 19 amino acids. Per germline, CDR1 SEHNR and CDR2 FQNEAQ (reference sequence). This CDR3 is CASTFYTLNWEPPNYGYTF. The CDR3 nucleotides read TGTGCCAGCACCTTCTACACGCTCAATTGGGAGCCACCGAACTATGGCTACACCTTC.

This clone has just a few counts. The chain has TRBV6-6 and TRBJ2-5; D perhaps matches TRBD2 (6 bases). The germline V gene has CDR1 MNHNY and CDR2 SVGAGI (reference sequence). V gave up 5 bases and J gave up 5 bases, with 24 bases separating them. The CDR3 contains 17 residues. The CDR3 spells CASSPGVSGPLRETQYF. Here the CDR3 DNA reads TGTGCCAGCAGTCCCGGTGTAAGCGGGCCGCTTCGGGAGACCCAGTACTTC.

This rearrangement joins TRBV18 to TRBJ2-7; no firm D call. The CDR3 length is 13 residues. The germline CDR1 and CDR2 sequences are KGHSH and LQKENI. Trimming left V 3 bases short and J 3 bases short, with 9 bases between. The CDR3 reads CASSPAEDYEQYF. Here the CDR3 DNA reads TGTGCCAGCTCACCGGCGGAAGACTACGAGCAGTACTTC.

This sequence joins TRBV6-1 and TRBJ1-2; weak D call: TRBD1 (6 bases). The length of the CDR3 is 16 residues. Germline V gene lookup returns CDR1 MNHNS and CDR2 SASEGT. V lost 3 bases and J lost 2, with 16 bases in between. Written as DNA, the CDR3 is TGTGCCAGCAGTGATCCCCTGAGACAGGAAAACTATGGCTACACCTTC. This codes for CASSDPLRQENYGYTF.

The rearrangement links TRBV6-1 to TRBJ2-6, with D possibly being TRBD2 (6 bases). Germline values: CDR1 MNHNS, CDR2 SASEGT. CDR3 size: 17 residues. Trimming removed 4 bases at V and 0 bases at J, with 13 bases between. CDR3: CASSAGGWDSGANVLTF. DNA for the CDR3: TGTGCCAGCAGTGCCGGGGGTTGGGACTCTGGGGCCAACGTCCTGACTTTC.

The chain carries TRBV7-9 and TRBJ1-6; 8 bases line up with TRBD1. With V trimmed by 4 bases and J by 6 bases, 2 bases remained unmatched. Germline CDR1 and CDR2: SEHNR and FQNEAQ (reference sequence). This CDR3 is built from 14 residues. For the CDR3, the DNA is TGTGCCAGCAGCTGGGGACAGGCTAATTCACCCCTCCACTTT. Protein: CASSWGQANSPLHF.

This sequence joins TRBV7-2 and TRBJ2-7; maybe TRBD2 (5 bases). The CDR3 covers 14 residues. Germline V gene data show CDR1 as SGHTA and CDR2 as FQGNSA. V lost 2 bases to trimming and J lost 4 bases, with 12 bases between them. The CDR3 DNA is TGTGCCAGCAGCTTATACCGGGGAGCTTACGAGCAGTACTTC. Translated: CASSLYRGAYEQYF.

The chain joins TRBV19 to TRBJ1-4; TRBD1 agrees at 10 bases. The V gene end was trimmed by 4 bases and the J gene end by 8 bases; junction bases not matched to a gene: 4. The CDR3 spans 14 residues. CDR1 is LNHDA and CDR2 is SQIVND in the germline V gene (reference sequence). CDR3 DNA sequence: TGTGCCAGTAGTAAGGGACAGGGGCCCGAAAAACTGTTTTTT. Protein: CASSKGQGPEKLFF.

This chain's CDR3 is CASSWGQANTGELFF. Here the CDR3 DNA reads TGTGCCAGCAGTTGGGGGCAGGCTAACACCGGGGAGCTGTTTTTT. The gene calls are TRBV7-2 and TRBJ2-2; D is perhaps TRBD1 (6 bases). Trimming pared 6 bases from V and 2 bases from J, leaving 13 bases between. Looked up from germline, CDR1 is SGHTA and CDR2 is FQGNSA. CDR3 length: 15 amino acids.

The chain carries TRBV24-1 and TRBJ2-5; 9 bases are a match to TRBD2. The J segment lost 4 bases and the V segment lost 4 bases, leaving 15 bases of the junction unmatched. The V gene's germline CDR1 is KGHDR and CDR2 SFDVKD. This CDR3 has 18 amino acids. CDR3 DNA sequence: TGTGCCACCAGTGACCCCAAGTATGGGCGGGGGGGCCCAGAGACCCAGTACTTC. This codes for CATSDPKYGRGGPETQYF.

This clone has just a few counts. V gene TRBV2 combines with J gene TRBJ1-2; no firm D call. V shed 3 bases and J shed 5 bases, with 7 bases lying between them. Per germline, CDR1 SNHLY and CDR2 FYNNEI. This CDR3 has 12 residues. The DNA of the CDR3 is TGTGCCAGCAGTGAGTCTGAGTATGGCTACACCTTC. Translation: CASSESEYGYTF.

The chain is built from TRBV7-2 and TRBJ1-1; 9 bases agree with TRBD1. The CDR3 covers 16 residues. Losses at the gene ends were 5 bases for V and 0 bases for J; bases not matched to a gene: 7. In germline, CDR1 is SGHTA, CDR2 FQGNSA. In nucleotides, the CDR3 is TGTGCCAGCAGCCACGGGACAGGGATTATGAACACTGAAGCTTTCTTT. Its protein is CASSHGTGIMNTEAFF.

This chain uses TRBV6-2 or TRBV6-3 with TRBJ1-6; D ambiguous. The V gene lost 4 bases and the J gene lost 3 bases, with 13 bases spanning the gap. Germline CDR1 MNHEY, CDR2 SVGEGT. The CDR3 consists of 16 residues. CDR3 region: CASSFRRQNYNSPLHF. The DNA of the CDR3 is TGTGCCAGCAGTTTCCGTCGACAAAACTATAATTCACCCCTCCACTTT.

The chain recombines TRBV29-1 with TRBJ2-4; 7 bases match TRBD1. The CDR3 extends over 13 amino acids. Germline assignment: CDR1 SQVTM and CDR2 ANQGSEA. V gave up 4 bases and J gave up 9 bases; unmatched junction bases: 9. CDR3 in amino acids: CSVGLTGQTIQYF. Written as DNA, the CDR3 is TGCAGCGTTGGCCTGACAGGGCAGACCATTCAGTACTTC.

The chain links TRBV27 to TRBJ2-7, with 8 bases matching TRBD1. Germline V gene lookup returns CDR1 MNHEY and CDR2 SMNVEV (reference sequence). Losses at the gene ends were 0 bases for V and 7 bases for J; bases not matched to a gene: 8. This CDR3 spans 15 amino acids. CDR3 bases: TGTGCCAGCAGTTTATCGGGACAGGCTTATAGTGAGCAGTACTTC. This codes for CASSLSGQAYSEQYF.

The chain recombines TRBV7-2 with TRBJ2-3; no firm D call. The V end was cut by 5 bases, the J end by 5 bases, with 14 bases between. Germline V gene data show CDR1 as SGHTA and CDR2 as FQGNSA. The CDR3 loop spans 14 amino acids. The CDR3 DNA is TGTGCCAGCAGCGGAGACTTAGCAAGAGATACGCAGTATTTT. It codes for CASSGDLARDTQYF.

This chain links TRBV30 with TRBJ2-3; no clear D. Trimming removed 3 bases from V and 4 bases from J, with 20 bases in between. Germline values: CDR1 GTSNPN, CDR2 SVGIG (reference sequence). This CDR3 region has 16 residues. The CDR3 region is CAWRFTHLPGPDTQYF. The CDR3 DNA sequence: TGTGCCTGGAGGTTCACTCATCTCCCGGGTCCAGATACGCAGTATTTT.

The chain combines TRBV2 with TRBJ1-4; unclear D gene. Germline-derived CDR1 and CDR2 are SNHLY and FYNNEI. The V end lost 6 bases, the J end lost 7 bases, and 24 bases lay between the germline ends. This CDR3 contains 17 residues. The CDR3 sequence: CASSPIPGSRVGEKLFF. CDR3 sequence (DNA): TGTGCCAGCAGCCCTATACCAGGCTCGAGGGTTGGTGAAAAACTGTTTTTT.

The rearrangement uses TRBV7-6 and TRBJ2-5; D is perhaps TRBD1 (6 bases). The V gene lost 1 base and the J gene lost 4 bases, with 13 bases spanning the gap. Germline assignment: CDR1 SGHVS and CDR2 FNYEAQ. This CDR3 region has 15 residues. The CDR3 nucleotides are TGTGCCAGCAGCTTAGGGGCCAGGGGTCGAGAGACCCAGTACTTC. It encodes CASSLGARGRETQYF.

V usage is TRBV19 and J usage is TRBJ1-2; D is uncertain. Germline-derived CDR1 and CDR2 are LNHDA and SQIVND (reference sequence). V was pared by 0 bases and J by 7 bases, with 15 bases between. There are 15 residues in the CDR3. The CDR3 region is CASSIDSGKRGGYTF. The CDR3 DNA reads as TGTGCCAGTAGTATAGATTCGGGGAAACGGGGTGGCTACACCTTC.